A few counts support the clone carrying this T cell receptor beta chain. Its antigen is still unknown. This entry is derived from a study of cytomegalovirus exposure and HLA in healthy donors. PCR was performed using 60 Vbeta and 13 Jbeta primers. Here immunoSEQ multiplex PCR was the method, and the copy in TCRdb shows in-frame clones only, minus some. The sample lists approximately 120,000 clones, roughly 76% seen once, with roughly 8% in the top ten. The V end was cut by 2 bases, the J end by 4 bases, with 2 bases between. CDR1 and CDR2 from the germline V gene are SQVTM and ANQGSEA. The CDR3 extends over 10 amino acids. Study-level results: The investigators catalogued 150 to 200 TCR beta chains as cytomegalovirus-associated. Specificity for CMV antigens was confirmed in vitro for three of the CMV-associated chains. An analysis was carried out at a later point. It showed that HLA-associated TCR beta chains were more clonally expanded than equally common non-associated chains. Judged likely to be a sequencing artifact was a cluster of highly shared sequence variants.

The V and J genes are TRBV29-1 and TRBJ2-5; D unclear. This receptor was taken from a woman aged 45-60 years in good health and CMV-seropositive. The sequenced material came from PBMCs. Written as DNA, the CDR3 is TGCAGCGTTGAACTAGAGACCCAGTACTTC. Amino acids: CSVELETQYF. The variable domain in full, completed from reference TRBV29-1 and TRBJ2-5, reads SAVISQKPSRDICQRGTSLTIQCQVDSQVTMMFWYRQQPGQSLTLIATANQGSEATYESGFVIDKFPISRPNLTFSTLTVSNMSPEDSSIYLCSVELETQYFGPGTRLLVL.